The next 6 T cell receptor beta chains were all read from a single sample in a study of shared clonotypes between healthy human individuals. Assay used: immunoSEQ multiplex PCR; TCRdb lists only in-frame clones, some missing. This sample has 600,000 to 750,000 clones, with just under 75% found just once. Specimen: memory CD4+ T cells sorted from blood. The subset denotes: CD45RA-negative fraction. These TCRs come from a woman in her 30s in good health.

This chain uses TRBV5-6 with TRBJ1-1; a possible D gene is TRBD1 (5 bases). The CDR3 extends over 13 amino acids. The V end was cut by 4 bases, the J end by 6 bases, with 13 bases between. Germline V CDR1 and CDR2: SGHDT, YYEEEE. CDR3 in amino acids: CASSDQGRAEAFF. The DNA for the CDR3 is TGTGCCAGCAGCGATCAGGGTCGGGCTGAAGCTTTCTTT.

This chain joins TRBV5-4 and TRBJ1-2, with a weak D call TRBD1 (6 bases). CDR3 size: 14 residues. V gave up 1 base and J gave up 8 bases, with 15 bases separating them. Germline CDR1 reads SGHNT; CDR2 reads YYREEE (reference sequence). The CDR3 nucleotides are TGTGCCAGCAGCTTGCAGGTGGGGGCTCGGGGCTACACCTTC. It translates to CASSLQVGARGYTF.

This chain connects TRBV19 to TRBJ1-1, with TRBD1 matching 7 bases. The CDR3 sequence is 14 residues long. J lost 4 bases, V lost 6 bases, and 8 bases had no gene match. In germline, CDR1 is LNHDA, CDR2 SQIVND (reference sequence). The CDR3 nucleotides read TGTGCCAGTAGGGTAGGGGGCGATGGCACTGAAGCTTTCTTT. It is translated as CASRVGGDGTEAFF.

Details on this clone: The sample holds other DNA sequences that translate to the same CDR3. The chain has TRBV5-5 and TRBJ1-1; D remains unclear. The germline V gene encodes CDR1 SGHKS and CDR2 YYEKEE (reference sequence). The CDR3 runs 13 residues. V was shortened by 2 bases and J by 2 bases, with 7 bases between the two germline ends. This chain's CDR3 is CASSFGGNTEAFF. The CDR3 DNA follows: TGTGCCAGCAGCTTTGGCGGAAACACTGAAGCTTTCTTT.

This clone appeared a few times. The chain uses TRBV19 and TRBJ2-4; TRBD1 matches at 9 bases. The trim removed 2 bases at V and 1 base at J, leaving 3 bases unmatched. The CDR3 is made up of 16 amino acids. Germline V gene data show CDR1 as LNHDA and CDR2 as SQIVND (reference sequence). CDR3 amino acids: CASSIQGQGAKNIQYF. In DNA form, the CDR3 reads TGTGCCAGTAGTATACAAGGACAGGGGGCCAAAAACATTCAGTACTTC.

This clone was counted ten times or more. The chain joins TRBV25-1 to TRBJ2-2; 11 nucleotides line up with TRBD2. The CDR3 is 16 residues long. J lost 0 bases, V lost 7 bases, and 4 bases had no gene match. The germline V gene encodes CDR1 MGHDK and CDR2 SYGVNS. The CDR3 sequence: CASTGTSGSNTGELFF. The CDR3 region has the DNA TGTGCCAGCACCGGGACTAGCGGTTCGAACACCGGGGAGCTGTTTTTT.